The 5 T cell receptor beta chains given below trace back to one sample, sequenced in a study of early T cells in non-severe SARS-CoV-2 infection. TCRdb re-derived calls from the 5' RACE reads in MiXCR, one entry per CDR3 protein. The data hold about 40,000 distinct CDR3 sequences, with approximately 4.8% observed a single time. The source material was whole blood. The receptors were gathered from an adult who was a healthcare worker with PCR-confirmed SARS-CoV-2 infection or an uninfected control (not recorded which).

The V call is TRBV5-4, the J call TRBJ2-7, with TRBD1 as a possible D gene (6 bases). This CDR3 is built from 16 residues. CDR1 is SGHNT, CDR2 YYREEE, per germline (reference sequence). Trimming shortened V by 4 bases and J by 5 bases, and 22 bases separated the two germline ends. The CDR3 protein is CASSRLKAQGSNEQYF. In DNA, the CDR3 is TGTGCCAGCAGCCGCCTGAAGGCTCAGGGGAGCAACGAGCAGTACTTC.

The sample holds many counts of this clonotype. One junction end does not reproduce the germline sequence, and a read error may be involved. CDR3 sequence reads: CASSSGTSGYNEQFF. The DNA for the CDR3 is TGTGCTAGCAGCTCCGGGACTAGCGGGTACAATGAGCAGTTCTTC. The rearrangement joins TRBV7-7 to TRBJ2-1; 12 nucleotides match TRBD2. Germline assignment: CDR1 SSHAT and CDR2 FNYEAQ (reference sequence). This CDR3 is built from 15 residues.

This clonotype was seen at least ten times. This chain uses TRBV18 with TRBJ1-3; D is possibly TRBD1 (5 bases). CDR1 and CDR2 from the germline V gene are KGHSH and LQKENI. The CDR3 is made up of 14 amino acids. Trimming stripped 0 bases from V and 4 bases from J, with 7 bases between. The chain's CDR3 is CASSPPWDGNTIYF. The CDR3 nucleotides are TGTGCCAGCTCACCACCGTGGGACGGAAACACCATATATTTT.

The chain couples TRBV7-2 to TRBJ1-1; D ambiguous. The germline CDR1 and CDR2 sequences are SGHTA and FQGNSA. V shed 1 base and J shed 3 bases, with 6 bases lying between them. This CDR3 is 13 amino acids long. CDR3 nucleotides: TGTGCCAGCAGCTTAGATGGTTACACTGAAGCTTTCTTT. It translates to CASSLDGYTEAFF. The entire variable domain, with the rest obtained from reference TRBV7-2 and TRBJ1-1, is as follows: GAGVSQSPSNKVTEKGKDVELRCDPISGHTALYWYRQSLGQGLEFLIYFQGNSAPDKSGLPSDRFSAERTGGSVSTLTIQRTQQEDSAVYLCASSLDGYTEAFFGQGTRLTVV.

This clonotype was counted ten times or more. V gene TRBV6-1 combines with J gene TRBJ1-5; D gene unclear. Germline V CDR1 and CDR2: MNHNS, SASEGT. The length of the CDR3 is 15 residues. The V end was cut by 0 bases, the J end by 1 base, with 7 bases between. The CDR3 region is CASSEAGHSNQPQHF. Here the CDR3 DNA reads TGTGCCAGCAGTGAAGCCGGGCACAGCAATCAGCCCCAGCATTTT.